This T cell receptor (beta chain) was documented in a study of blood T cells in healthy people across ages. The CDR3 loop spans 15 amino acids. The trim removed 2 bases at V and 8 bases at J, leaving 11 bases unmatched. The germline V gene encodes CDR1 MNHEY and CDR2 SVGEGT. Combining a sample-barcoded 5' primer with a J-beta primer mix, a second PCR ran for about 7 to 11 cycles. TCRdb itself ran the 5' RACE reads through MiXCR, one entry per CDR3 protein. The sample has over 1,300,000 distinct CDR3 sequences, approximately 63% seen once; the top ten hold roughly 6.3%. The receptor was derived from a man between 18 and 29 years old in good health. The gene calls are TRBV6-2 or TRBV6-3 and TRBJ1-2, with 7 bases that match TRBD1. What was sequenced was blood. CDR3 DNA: TGTGCCAGCAGTTACGAACCGACAGGGTATTGGGGCTACACCTTC. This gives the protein CASSYEPTGYWGYTF.